This TCR beta chain was identified during a study of cytomegalovirus exposure and HLA in healthy donors. Study-level results: Further analysis, carried out later, found HLA-associated TCR beta chains more clonally expanded than equally common other chains. Many donors shared some public TCRs, even though most TCR sequences were rare. Prediction of most subjects' HLA-A and HLA-B alleles by TCR beta sequences was reportedly accurate.

The trim removed 3 bases at V and 5 bases at J, leaving 7 bases unmatched. CDR1 is LNHDA and CDR2 is SQIVND in the germline V gene (reference sequence). CDR3 length equals 15 residues. About this clone itself: Its antigen is still unknown.

Primers included in the PCR were 60 Vbeta and 13 Jbeta primers. TCRdb's copy holds only in-frame clones and misses some; the assay was immunoSEQ multiplex PCR. The data contain about 140,000 clones, around 82% of them singletons. As for the donors, each was a healthy bone marrow donor. J is TRBJ2-5 and V is TRBV19; 9 bases are a match to TRBD1. The receptor comes from a man aged 50 to 59 in good health and CMV-seronegative. The sequenced sample was PBMCs. CDR3 sequence reads: CASSIRDRVWETQYF. The DNA of the CDR3 is TGTGCCAGTAGTATCCGGGACAGGGTGTGGGAGACCCAGTACTTC.